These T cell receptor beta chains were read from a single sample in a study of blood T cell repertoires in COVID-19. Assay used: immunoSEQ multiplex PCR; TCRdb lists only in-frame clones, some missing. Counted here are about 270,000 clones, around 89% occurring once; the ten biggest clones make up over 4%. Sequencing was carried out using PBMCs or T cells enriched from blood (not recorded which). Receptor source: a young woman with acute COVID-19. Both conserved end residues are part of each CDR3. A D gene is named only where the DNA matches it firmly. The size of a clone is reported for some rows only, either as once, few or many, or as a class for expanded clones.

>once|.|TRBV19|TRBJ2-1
TGTGCCAGTAGCCCAAATCGAGATGAGCAGTTCTTC
CASSPNRDEQFF
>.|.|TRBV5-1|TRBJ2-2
TGCGCCAGCAGCTTGCAGGGGCAGGAGAACACCGGGGAGCTGTTTTTT
CASSLQGQENTGELFF
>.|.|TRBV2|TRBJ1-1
TGTGCCAGCAGAGCCACAGGATCGGCAGCTTTCTTT
CASRATGSAAFF
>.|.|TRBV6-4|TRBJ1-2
TGTGCCAGCAGTGAGCGTGCAAGGGGGTATCATGGCTACACCTTC
CASSERARGYHGYTF
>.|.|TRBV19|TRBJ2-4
TGTGCCAGTAGTCCCCCCCACAGCCATATTCAGTACTTC
CASSPPHSHIQYF
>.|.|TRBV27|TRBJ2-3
TGTGCCAGCAGCGGGATTGCCACAGATACGCAGTATTTT
CASSGIATDTQYF
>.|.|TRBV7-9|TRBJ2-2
TGTGCCAGCAGCTTAGCCGGGAGTGGTGCCGGGGAGCTGTTTTTT
CASSLAGSGAGELFF
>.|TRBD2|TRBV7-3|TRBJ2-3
TGTGCCAGCAGATATTACCCGACTAGCGTAGACACAGATACGCAGTATTTT
CASRYYPTSVDTDTQYF
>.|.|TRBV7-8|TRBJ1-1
TGTGCCAGCAGCTTAATCACTTCCGCGAACACTGAAGCTTTCTTT
CASSLITSANTEAFF
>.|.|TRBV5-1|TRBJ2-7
TGCGCCAGCAGCTTGGGAGGTGCGGGGCCCTCCTACGAGCAGTACTTC
CASSLGGAGPSYEQYF
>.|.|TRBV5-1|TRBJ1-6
TGCGCCAGCAGCCCCGGGGGGGGGAATAATTCACCCCTCCACTTT
CASSPGGGNNSPLHF
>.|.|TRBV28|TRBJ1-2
TGTGCCAGCAGTACAGGAACCGGCCAGGGGATTTTTTGGGGCTACACCTTC
CASSTGTGQGIFWGYTF
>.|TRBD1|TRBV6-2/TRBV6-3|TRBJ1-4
TGTGCCAGCAGTGGACAGGGGGTGGCTGAAAAACTGTTTTTT
CASSGQGVAEKLFF
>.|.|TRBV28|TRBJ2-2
TGTGCCAGCATCAGGCTTCAGGGTACCGGGGAGCTGTTTTTT
CASIRLQGTGELFF
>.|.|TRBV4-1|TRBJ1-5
TGCGCCAGCAGCCAAGACATTTCGGGGTGGCCCCAGCATTTT
CASSQDISGWPQHF
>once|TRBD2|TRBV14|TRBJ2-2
TGTGCCAGCAGCCAAGATTCGGGACTACCCACCGGGGAGCTGTTTTTT
CASSQDSGLPTGELFF
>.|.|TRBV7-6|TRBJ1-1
TGTGCCAGCAGCTTAGATCCAGGGCGGACCACTGAAGCTTTCTTT
CASSLDPGRTTEAFF
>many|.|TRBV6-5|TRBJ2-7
TGTGCCAGCAGTTACCGTGGGGGGAACGTGGCTGACGAGCAGTACTTC
CASSYRGGNVADEQYF
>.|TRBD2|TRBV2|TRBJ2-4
TGTGCCAGCAGGGATCCGGGACTAGCGGGAGTGGCCAAAAACATTCAGTACTTC
CASRDPGLAGVAKNIQYF
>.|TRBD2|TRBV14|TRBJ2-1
TGTGCCAGCAGCCAAGGGATAGCGGGAGATGATGGCAATGAGCAGTTCTTC
CASSQGIAGDDGNEQFF
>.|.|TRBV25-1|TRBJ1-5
TGTGCCAGCAGTGAATTGGGGGGGAATCAGCCCCAGCATTTT
CASSELGGNQPQHF
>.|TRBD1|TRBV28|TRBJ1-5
TGTGCCAGCAGCCAGGGACAGGGTAATCAGCCCCAGCATTTT
CASSQGQGNQPQHF
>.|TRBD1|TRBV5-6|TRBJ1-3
TGTGCCAGCAGCAACAGGGGGCTCACTGGAAACACCATATATTTT
CASSNRGLTGNTIYF
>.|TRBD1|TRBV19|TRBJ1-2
TGTGCCAGTAGTATCGGGACAGCCTATGGCTACACCTTC
CASSIGTAYGYTF
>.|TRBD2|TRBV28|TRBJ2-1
TGTGCCAGCAGCCGAGGACTAGCGGGTTCCTACAATGAGCAGTTCTTC
CASSRGLAGSYNEQFF
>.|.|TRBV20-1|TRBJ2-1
TGCAGTGCAAGTGCCAGTGGCGGAGCGGAGCAGTTCTTC
CSASASGGAEQFF
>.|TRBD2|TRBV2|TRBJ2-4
TGTGCCAGCACCAATACGGGGGGGGAAAACATTCAGTACTTC
CASTNTGGENIQYF